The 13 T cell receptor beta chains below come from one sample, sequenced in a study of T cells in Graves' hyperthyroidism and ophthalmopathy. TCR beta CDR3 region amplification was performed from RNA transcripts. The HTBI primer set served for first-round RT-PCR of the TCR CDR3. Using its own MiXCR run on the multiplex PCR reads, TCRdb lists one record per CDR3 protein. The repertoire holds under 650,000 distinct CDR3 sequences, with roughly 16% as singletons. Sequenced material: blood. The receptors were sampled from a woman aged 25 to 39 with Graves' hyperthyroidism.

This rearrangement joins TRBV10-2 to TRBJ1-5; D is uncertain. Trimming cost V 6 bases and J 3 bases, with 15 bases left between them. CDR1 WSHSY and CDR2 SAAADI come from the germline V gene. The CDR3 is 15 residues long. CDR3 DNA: TGCGCCAGCAGACCGGGAGTAAGGGCCAATCAGCCCCAGCATTTT. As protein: CASRPGVRANQPQHF.

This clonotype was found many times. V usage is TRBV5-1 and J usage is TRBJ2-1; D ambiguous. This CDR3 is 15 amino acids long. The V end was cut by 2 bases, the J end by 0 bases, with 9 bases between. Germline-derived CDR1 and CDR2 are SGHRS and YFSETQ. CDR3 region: CASSFETPSYNEQFF. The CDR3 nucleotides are TGCGCCAGCAGCTTTGAGACCCCCTCCTACAATGAGCAGTTCTTC. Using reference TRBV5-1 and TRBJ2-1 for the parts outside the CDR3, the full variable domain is KAGVTQTPRYLIKTRGQQVTLSCSPISGHRSVSWYQQTPGQGLQFLFEYFSETQRNKGNFPGRFSGRQFSNSRSEMNVSTLELGDSALYLCASSFETPSYNEQFFGPGTRLTVL.

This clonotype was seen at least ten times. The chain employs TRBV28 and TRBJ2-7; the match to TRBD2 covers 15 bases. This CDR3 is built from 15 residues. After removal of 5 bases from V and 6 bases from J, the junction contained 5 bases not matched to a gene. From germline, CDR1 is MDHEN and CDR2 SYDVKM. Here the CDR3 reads CASSVGTSGRTEQYF. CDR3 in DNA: TGTGCCAGCAGTGTCGGGACTAGCGGGAGGACCGAGCAGTACTTC.

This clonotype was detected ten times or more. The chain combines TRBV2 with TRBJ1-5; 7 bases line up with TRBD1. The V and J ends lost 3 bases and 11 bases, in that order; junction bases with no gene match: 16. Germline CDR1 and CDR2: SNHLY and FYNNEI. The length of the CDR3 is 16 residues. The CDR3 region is CASSDPGGTGILAQHF. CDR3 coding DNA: TGTGCCAGCAGTGACCCAGGGGGTACGGGGATTCTAGCCCAGCATTTT. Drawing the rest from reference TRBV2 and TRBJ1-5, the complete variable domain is EPEVTQTPSHQVTQMGQEVILRCVPISNHLYFYWYRQILGQKVEFLVSFYNNEISEKSEIFDDQFSVERPDGSNFTLKIRSTKLEDSAMYFCASSDPGGTGILAQHFGDGTRLSIL.

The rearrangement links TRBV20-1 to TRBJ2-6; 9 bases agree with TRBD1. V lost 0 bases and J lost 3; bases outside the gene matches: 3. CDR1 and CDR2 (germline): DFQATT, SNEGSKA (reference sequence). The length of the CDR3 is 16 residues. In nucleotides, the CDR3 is TGCAGTGCTAGAGACGGGGACAGGGTTGGGGCCAACGTCCTGACTTTC. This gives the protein CSARDGDRVGANVLTF.

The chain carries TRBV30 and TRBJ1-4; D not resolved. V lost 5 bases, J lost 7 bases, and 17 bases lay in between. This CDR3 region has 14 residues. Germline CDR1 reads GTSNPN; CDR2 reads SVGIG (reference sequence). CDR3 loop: CAWDEGSAGEKLFF. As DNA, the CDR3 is TGTGCCTGGGACGAAGGGAGCGCGGGTGAAAAACTGTTTTTT.

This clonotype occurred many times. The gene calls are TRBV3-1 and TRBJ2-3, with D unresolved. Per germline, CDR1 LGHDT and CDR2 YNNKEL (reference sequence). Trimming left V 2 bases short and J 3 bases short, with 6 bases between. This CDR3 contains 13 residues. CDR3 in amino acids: CASSQMATDTQYF. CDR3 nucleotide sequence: TGTGCCAGCAGCCAAATGGCAACAGATACGCAGTATTTT.

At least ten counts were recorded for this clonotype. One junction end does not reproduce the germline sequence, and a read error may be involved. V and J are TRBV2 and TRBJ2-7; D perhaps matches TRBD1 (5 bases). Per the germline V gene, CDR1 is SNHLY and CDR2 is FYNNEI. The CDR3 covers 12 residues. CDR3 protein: CASREDSPEQYF. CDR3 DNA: TGTGCCAGCAGGGAAGACAGTCCCGAGCAGTACTTC.

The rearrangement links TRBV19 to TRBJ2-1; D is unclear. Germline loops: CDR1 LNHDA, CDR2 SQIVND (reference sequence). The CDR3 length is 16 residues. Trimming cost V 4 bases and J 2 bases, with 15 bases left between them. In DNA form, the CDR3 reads TGTGCCAGTAGTACCCACCCTATTCTCGCCTACAATGAGCAGTTCTTC. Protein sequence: CASSTHPILAYNEQFF.

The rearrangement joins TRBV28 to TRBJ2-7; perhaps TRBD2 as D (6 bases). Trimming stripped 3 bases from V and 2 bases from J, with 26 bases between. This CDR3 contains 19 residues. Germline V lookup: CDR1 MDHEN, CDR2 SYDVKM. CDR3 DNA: TGTGCCAGCAGTTTTAATAGGTGGTCTAGGGGCGGGGAACCCTACGAGCAGTACTTC. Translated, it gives CASSFNRWSRGGEPYEQYF.

Here the CDR3 DNA reads TGTGCCAGCAGCCTAAATTCCGGGACTAGCGTCTCCTACGAGCAGTACTTC. Translation: CASSLNSGTSVSYEQYF. The chain carries TRBV3-1 and TRBJ2-7; 10 positions match TRBD2. Germline V CDR1 and CDR2: LGHDT, YNNKEL (reference sequence). The ends lost 4 bases at V and 0 bases at J; junction bases unmatched: 9. The CDR3 contains 17 residues.

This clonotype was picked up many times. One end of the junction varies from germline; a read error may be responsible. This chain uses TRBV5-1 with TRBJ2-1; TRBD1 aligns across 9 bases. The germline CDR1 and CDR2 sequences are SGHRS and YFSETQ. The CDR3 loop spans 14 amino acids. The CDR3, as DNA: TGCGCCAGCAGTTTGGGACAGGGCCGCAATGAGCAGTTCTTC. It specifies CASSLGQGRNEQFF.

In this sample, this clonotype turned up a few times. CDR3 DNA: TGCGCCAGCAGCCCGGAACTAGCGGGGGAGGGAGAGACCCAGTACTTC. As protein: CASSPELAGEGETQYF. The rearrangement links TRBV5-1 to TRBJ2-5; 11 nucleotides line up with TRBD2. Germline V gene lookup returns CDR1 SGHRS and CDR2 YFSETQ. Germline trimming cut 4 bases from V and 4 bases from J; bases unmatched to any gene: 9. The CDR3 length is 16 residues.